Sequencing of this T cell receptor (beta chain) was carried out in a study of T cells expressing NK-cell markers. Study-level information: Investigators obtained TCR beta repertoires from sorted CD3+CD56+NKG2C+, CD3+CD56+NKG2C- and CD3+CD56-NKG2C+ T cells.

This CDR3 has 14 residues. CDR1 is KGHSH and CDR2 is LQKENI in the germline V gene. No DNA is given; TCRdb re-called the 5' RACE reads and lists each CDR3 protein once. The sample includes roughly 430,000 distinct CDR3 sequences. The sequence came from a woman aged 18-70 years in good health. The material sequenced was blood T cells: a sorted CD56 or NKG2C T cell subset, CD4+ or CD8+ T cells, or bulk PBMC T cells (not recorded which). The chain employs TRBV18 and TRBJ2-7. CDR3: CASSLTNSAYEQYF.